This TCR beta chain was retrieved from a study of T cell changes during pregnancy in multiple sclerosis (dated by TCRdb to about 2019). Turning to the overall study: The study looked at changes in the T cell repertoire across pregnancy in women with multiple sclerosis.

In the germline V gene (reference sequence), CDR1 corresponds to MNHEY and CDR2 to SMNVEV. The CDR3 sequence holds 14 residues, the cysteine and phenylalanine included. Kept here is only the CDR3 DNA, which spans 42 bases and is read in frame from base 1. V is pared back by 4 bases and J by 6 bases, with 12 bases lying between the germline termini. The library was made by the immunoSEQ multiplex PCR assay. Entries here come from immuneACCESS through TCRdb and include only in-frame sequences with V and J called. Some clones fail to appear in such tables; in the studies checked, an unresolved V gene covers under half of the shortfall, and the cause of the remainder is unknown. This sample is represented by 45,000 or so clones; roughly nine tenths of them were singletons. The ten largest clonotypes hold 1.2% of the sample. Concerning this clone itself: Its antigen is not yet known. Qualities for individual bases were not recorded, and no much larger clone is one base off.

The V gene is TRBV27 and the J gene is TRBJ2-2; TRBD1 is perhaps the D gene, given 7 matching bases. The source was CD4+ T cells from peripheral blood mononuclear cells, collected after pregnancy. The TCR originated in a female donor with multiple sclerosis, enrolled in a pregnancy study. The DNA reads as follows: TGTGCCAGCAGTTCCAGGGGGGTCGCCGGGGAGCTGTTTTTT. This is translated as CASSSRGVAGELFF.